This T cell receptor beta chain came from a study of immune cell composition in non-small cell lung cancer. Study-level results: Lung adenocarcinomas had lower top 10 clone scores and clonality than squamous tumours.

V lost 3 bases, J lost 1 base, and 12 bases lay in between. CDR1 is KGHSH and CDR2 is LQKENI in the germline V gene. This CDR3 spans 15 amino acids. The assay was immunoSEQ multiplex PCR, and TCRdb's table has in-frame clones only and misses some. The data show 13,000 to 15,000 clones, more than 65% seen once. As regards this clone: Its antigen is as yet unknown.

Sequencing was carried out using lung tumor tissue. This clonotype was sampled from a human donor with non-small cell lung cancer. The chain has TRBV18 and TRBJ1-1; D is possibly TRBD1 (6 bases). The CDR3 loop is CASSPFADRNTEAFF. The CDR3 DNA reads as TGTGCCAGCTCACCTTTCGCGGACAGGAACACTGAAGCTTTCTTT.